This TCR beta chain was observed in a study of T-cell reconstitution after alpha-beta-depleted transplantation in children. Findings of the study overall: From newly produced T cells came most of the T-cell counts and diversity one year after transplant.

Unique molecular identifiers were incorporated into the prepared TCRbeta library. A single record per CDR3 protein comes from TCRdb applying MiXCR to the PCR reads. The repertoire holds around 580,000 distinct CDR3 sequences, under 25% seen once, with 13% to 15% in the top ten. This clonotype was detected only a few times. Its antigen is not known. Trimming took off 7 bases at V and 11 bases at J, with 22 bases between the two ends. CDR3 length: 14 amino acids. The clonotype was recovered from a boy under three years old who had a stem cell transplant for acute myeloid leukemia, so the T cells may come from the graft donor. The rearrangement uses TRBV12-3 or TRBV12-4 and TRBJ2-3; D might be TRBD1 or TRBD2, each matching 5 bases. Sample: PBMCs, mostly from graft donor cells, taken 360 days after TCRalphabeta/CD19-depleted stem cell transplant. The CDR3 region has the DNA TGTGCCAGCACCGGGACGGGATCACAGATAGGGCAGTATTTT. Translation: CASTGTGSQIGQYF.